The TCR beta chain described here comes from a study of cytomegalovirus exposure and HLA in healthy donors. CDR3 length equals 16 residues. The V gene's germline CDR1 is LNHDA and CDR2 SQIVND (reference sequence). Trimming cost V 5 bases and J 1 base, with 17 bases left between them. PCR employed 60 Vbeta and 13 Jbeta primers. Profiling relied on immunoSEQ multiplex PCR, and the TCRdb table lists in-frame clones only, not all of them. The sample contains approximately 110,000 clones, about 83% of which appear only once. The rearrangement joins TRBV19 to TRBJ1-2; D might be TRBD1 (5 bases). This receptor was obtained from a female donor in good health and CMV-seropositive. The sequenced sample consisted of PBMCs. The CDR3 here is CASSPPPGHHNYGYTF. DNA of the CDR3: TGTGCCAGTAGTCCGCCGCCCGGACACCATAACTATGGCTACACCTTC. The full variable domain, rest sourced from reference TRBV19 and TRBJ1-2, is DGGITQSPKYLFRKEGQNVTLSCEQNLNHDAMYWYRQDPGQGLRLIYYSQIVNDFQKGDIAEGYSVSREKKESFPLTVTSAQKNPTAFYLCASSPPPGHHNYGYTFGSGTRLTVV.